This T cell receptor (beta chain) was identified during a study of blood T cell repertoires in COVID-19. V was pared by 6 bases and J by 1 base, with 6 bases of the junction left unmatched. Germline V gene lookup returns CDR1 ENHRY and CDR2 SYGVKD. CDR3 size: 16 residues. Clones were sequenced by immunoSEQ multiplex PCR, and TCRdb holds only the in-frame ones, with some missing. The data contain over 200,000 clones, 75% to 90% of them singletons. Contact with a PCR-confirmed or clinician-diagnosed COVID-19 case occurred within 2 weeks of entry. J is TRBJ1-5 and V is TRBV10-3; 10 bases are shared with TRBD1. The source material was PBMCs or T cells enriched from blood (not recorded which). This receptor was obtained from a woman in her 30s who had been exposed to COVID-19. This CDR3 reads CAISPGQGISNQPQHF. The CDR3 coding sequence is TGTGCCATCAGCCCGGGACAGGGGATCAGCAATCAGCCCCAGCATTTT.